What follows are 17 T cell receptor beta chains derived from one specimen sequenced in a study of T cells of healthy individuals. MiXCR was run by TCRdb on the 5' RACE reads, yielding one entry per CDR3 protein. The table includes some 41,000 distinct CDR3 sequences, about 4.2% detected once. These TCRs come from a human donor in good health.

This clonotype was counted ten times or more. The chain joins TRBV6-6 to TRBJ2-3; TRBD2 matches 7 bases. CDR3 length equals 16 residues. J lost 2 bases, V lost 5 bases, and 10 bases had no gene match. The germline V gene encodes CDR1 MNHNY and CDR2 SVGAGI (reference sequence). This CDR3 is CASSPPLGGNTDTQYF. Written as DNA, the CDR3 is TGTGCCAGCAGTCCCCCACTCGGGGGGAACACAGATACGCAGTATTTT.

The chain recombines TRBV11-2 with TRBJ2-7; D remains unclear. The ends were cut back, 1 base at V and 3 bases at J, with 10 bases in the middle. This CDR3 is built from 14 residues. CDR1 is SGHAT, CDR2 FQNNGV, per germline. Here the CDR3 DNA reads TGTGCCAGCAGCTTAGTAGGGCAATACTACGAGCAGTACTTC. Translation: CASSLVGQYYEQYF.

There are a few counts of this clonotype. The gene calls are TRBV19 and TRBJ1-2; D unresolved. The CDR3 is made up of 12 amino acids. Germline values: CDR1 LNHDA, CDR2 SQIVND (reference sequence). With 4 bases removed from V and 5 bases from J, the gap between germline ends came to 8 bases. In nucleotides, the CDR3 is TGTGCCAGTAGTACGCGGGTTTATGGCTACACCTTC. This gives the protein CASSTRVYGYTF.

This clonotype was detected many times. V is TRBV29-1 and J is TRBJ1-1; a possible D gene is TRBD1 (6 bases). Germline CDR1 reads SQVTM; CDR2 reads ANQGSEA. With 4 bases removed from V and 1 base from J, the gap between germline ends came to 7 bases. This CDR3 contains 12 residues. Here the CDR3 DNA reads TGCAGCGTTGGAGGGGGGAACACTGAAGCTTTCTTT. Its protein is CSVGGGNTEAFF.

There are many counts of this clonotype. V usage is TRBV11-2 and J usage is TRBJ2-2, with a weak D call TRBD2 (5 bases). This CDR3 contains 17 residues. V was shortened by 2 bases and J by 0 bases, with 13 bases between the two germline ends. Germline V gene sequence: CDR1 SGHAT, CDR2 FQNNGV. The CDR3 region has the DNA TGTGCCAGCAGCTTATTCAGCGGATTAACGAACACCGGGGAGCTGTTTTTT. It codes for CASSLFSGLTNTGELFF. The whole variable domain, remainder taken from reference TRBV11-2 and TRBJ2-2, is EAGVAQSPRYKIIEKRQSVAFWCNPISGHATLYWYQQILGQGPKLLIQFQNNGVVDDSQLPKDRFSAERLKGVDSTLKIQPAKLEDSAVYLCASSLFSGLTNTGELFFGEGSRLTVL.

Only a few counts were recorded for this clonotype. The chain has TRBV6-5 and TRBJ1-2; perhaps TRBD1 as D (5 bases). CDR1 and CDR2 from the germline V gene are MNHEY and SVGAGI. The V end lost 4 bases, the J end lost 4 bases, and 7 bases lay between the germline ends. The CDR3 has 12 amino acids. The CDR3 bases are TGTGCCAGCAGTTCCGGGGGCTATGGCTACACCTTC. Protein: CASSSGGYGYTF.

This clonotype was observed many times. This chain uses TRBV15 with TRBJ1-3; D not certain. CDR1 LNHNV and CDR2 YYDKDF come from the germline V gene (reference sequence). The germline V and J ends were trimmed by 5 bases and 2 bases, with 10 bases remaining between them. The CDR3 is 14 residues long. The CDR3 region is CATSLRRAGNTIYF. Here the CDR3 DNA reads TGTGCCACCAGCCTCCGAAGGGCTGGAAACACCATATATTTT.

This clonotype was observed many times. The V and J genes are TRBV9 and TRBJ1-1; a weak D match, TRBD1 (6 bases). This CDR3 region has 14 residues. The germline CDR1 and CDR2 sequences are SGDLS and YYNGEE. V was trimmed by 4 bases and J by 8 bases, leaving 18 bases between them. This CDR3 is CASSPRPTGKEAFF. DNA for the CDR3: TGTGCCAGCAGCCCCCGACCTACAGGGAAAGAAGCTTTCTTT.

The table lists this clonotype with a few counts. The V gene is TRBV15, the J gene TRBJ2-1; no clear D gene. The CDR3 spans 15 residues. From germline, CDR1 is LNHNV and CDR2 YYDKDF (reference sequence). Trimming stripped 0 bases from V and 1 base from J, with 7 bases between. CDR3 protein: CATSREVTSYNEQFF. For the CDR3, the DNA is TGTGCCACCAGCAGAGAAGTAACTTCCTACAATGAGCAGTTCTTC.

This clonotype was observed many times. The V call is TRBV6-6, the J call TRBJ1-5; tentative D call: TRBD1 (6 bases). V lost 6 bases and J lost 5, with 14 bases in between. Germline CDR1 is MNHNY and CDR2 is SVGAGI (reference sequence). The length of the CDR3 is 14 residues. The CDR3 region has the DNA TGTGCCAGCAGCTATAGGGGGGGAGATCAGCCCCAGCATTTT. It yields the protein CASSYRGGDQPQHF.

This clonotype appeared many times. A read error may produce the germline difference seen at one junction end. The genes are TRBV12-3 or TRBV12-4 and TRBJ2-5; D is uncertain. The CDR3 totals 12 residues. The CDR3 nucleotides are TGTGCCAGCAGCTTAGGAGTGGAGACCCAGTACTTC. It specifies CASSLGVETQYF.

This clonotype has more than one count but fewer than ten. It may be a read error: a sequence one base away is much more abundant. The V call is TRBV30, the J call TRBJ1-2; a possible D gene is TRBD1 (5 bases). Between the trimmed V and J ends, which lost 1 base and 2 bases, there was a span of 5 bases. Germline V gives CDR1 GTSNPN, CDR2 SVGIG (reference sequence). The CDR3 is 12 amino acids. In DNA, the CDR3 is TGTGCCTGGAGTGCAGGGAACTATGGCTACACCTTC. Protein product: CAWSAGNYGYTF.

This clonotype was observed many times. This chain connects TRBV6-2 or TRBV6-3 to TRBJ2-3, with TRBD2 identical over 10 bases. There are 17 residues in the CDR3. With V trimmed by 0 bases and J by 2 bases, 5 bases remained unmatched. Germline CDR1 MNHEY, CDR2 SVGEGT. CDR3 bases: TGTGCCAGCAGTTACTCCAGGACTAGCGGCAACACAGATACGCAGTATTTT. Amino acid sequence: CASSYSRTSGNTDTQYF.

The table lists this clonotype with a few counts. This rearrangement joins TRBV21-1 to TRBJ2-5; no DNA check was done on the table's D call, TRBD1. TRBV21-1 represents a pseudogene. CDR3 size: 18 residues. The DNA for the CDR3 is TGTGCCAGCAGCAAATCCTTTAGCCCGGGACAGGATCAAGAGACCCAGTACTTC. This codes for CASSKSFSPGQDQETQYF.

This clonotype was found many times. V gene TRBV2 combines with J gene TRBJ2-3; possibly TRBD1 for D (5 bases). Germline V gene sequence: CDR1 SNHLY, CDR2 FYNNEI. V lost 4 bases, J lost 10 bases, and 9 bases lay in between. The CDR3 totals 11 residues. CDR3 in amino acids: CASSVTESQYF. CDR3 sequence (DNA): TGTGCCAGCAGTGTGACAGAGTCGCAGTATTTT.

The chain combines TRBV4-1 with TRBJ2-3; 15 bases align to TRBD2. Germline values: CDR1 MGHRA, CDR2 YSYEKL. CDR3 length: 20 residues. V gave up 4 bases and J gave up 1 base; unmatched junction bases: 12. CDR3 region: CASSPFWGTSGGTRTDTQYF. CDR3 nucleotide sequence: TGCGCCAGCAGCCCATTTTGGGGGACTAGCGGGGGGACTCGCACAGATACGCAGTATTTT.

This chain joins TRBV7-2 and TRBJ2-2; D is possibly TRBD2 (6 bases). This CDR3 comprises 18 residues. Trimming took 4 bases from V and 0 from J, leaving 18 bases between them. In germline, CDR1 is SGHTA, CDR2 FQGNSA. CDR3 sequence reads: CASSSSLAPTANTGELFF. The CDR3 nucleotides read TGTGCCAGCAGCTCGTCCCTAGCGCCCACTGCGAACACCGGGGAGCTGTTTTTT.